Below, one T cell receptor (beta chain) is given with its context. This sample is part of a study of CD8 T cells in Susac syndrome. CDR3 length: 16 amino acids. CDR1 and CDR2 from the germline V gene are SGHDT and YYEEEE. The junction had 4 bases not matched to a gene; V was cut back by 0 bases and J by 4 bases. RNA, at roughly 0.5 to 1 ug, was reverse transcribed with random hexamers. MiXCR, applied by TCRdb to the immunoSEQ multiplex PCR reads, yields one record per CDR3 protein. This sample yields about 180,000 distinct CDR3 sequences, of which approximately 96% are seen a single time; under 0.095% belongs to the top ten.

The sample consisted of CD4+ T cells from PBMCs. The chain is built from TRBV5-6 and TRBJ2-2; 9 bases agree with TRBD1. The clonotype originates from a human donor with multiple sclerosis. The CDR3 DNA follows: TGTGCCAGCAGCTTGGTGGGACAGGGAACCACCGGGGAGCTGTTTTTT. The encoded protein is CASSLVGQGTTGELFF.